The present entry profiles one TCR beta chain with its context. From the second PCR step, alpha and beta chains were amplified apart. Cells stained for CD3, CD4, CD8, CD45RA and CD27 were sorted into four subsets. The data were obtained in a study of naive and memory T cell subsets. Both TRBC1 and TRBC2 were covered by a beta constant-region primer of two equimolar oligonucleotides. Ligation attached a single-stranded oligonucleotide with a 12-nucleotide UMI and the SP2 primer to the cDNA 3' end. The ligated cDNA underwent four PCR rounds using SP2 and nested alpha and beta constant-region primers. TCRdb reprocessed the UMI-ligation and nested PCR reads with MiXCR, giving one entry per CDR3 protein. The data show under 150,000 distinct CDR3 sequences, 15% to 20% seen once. The sequencing sample was made of naive CD4+ T cells from blood. This sequence originates from a human donor in good health.

The CDR3 nucleotides read TGTGCCAGCTCCTACACCGGTTTATACGAGCAGTACTTC. Translating gives CASSYTGLYEQYF. This chain joins TRBV6-5 and TRBJ2-7; D gene uncertain. The length of the CDR3 is 13 residues. V was clipped by 8 bases and J by 4 bases, with 15 bases between them. From germline, CDR1 is MNHEY and CDR2 SVGAGI.